Listed below are T cell receptor beta chains from one sample, sequenced in a study of blood T cell repertoires in COVID-19. Clones were sequenced by immunoSEQ multiplex PCR, and TCRdb holds only the in-frame ones, with some missing. The sample carries 100,000 to 150,000 clones, around three quarters recorded once. Sample: peripheral blood. Source of these receptors: a man in his forties or fifties with active or convalescent COVID-19. Each CDR3 is given with its conserved first and last residue. The D gene is left open where the match is weak. The size of a clone is reported for some rows only, either as once, few or many, or as a class for expanded clones.

d_gene | j_gene | abundance | v_gene | len | CDR3aa | CDR3nt
TRBD1 | TRBJ1-2 | NA | TRBV30 | 14 | CAWSVGQGTYGYTF | TGTGCCTGGAGTGTTGGACAGGGGACCTATGGCTACACCTTC
TRBD1 | TRBJ1-2 | few | TRBV7-9 | 16 | CASSIAAGTGPYGYTF | TGTGCCAGCAGCATTGCAGCCGGGACAGGGCCCTATGGCTACACCTTC
NA | TRBJ1-4 | few | TRBV7-2 | 16 | CASSLESGLTNEKLFF | TGTGCCAGCAGCTTAGAATCGGGACTAACTAATGAAAAACTGTTTTTT
TRBD1 | TRBJ2-1 | NA | TRBV5-1 | 17 | CASSQEETGLSYNEQFF | TGCGCCAGCAGCCAGGAGGAGACAGGGCTCTCCTACAATGAGCAGTTCTTC
TRBD2 | TRBJ2-1 | NA | TRBV9 | 17 | CASSETGTSGPYNEQFF | TGTGCCAGCAGCGAGACCGGGACTAGCGGGCCCTACAATGAGCAGTTCTTC
TRBD2 | TRBJ2-2 | once | TRBV5-6 | 15 | CASTREGRDTGELFF | TGTGCCAGCACCCGGGAGGGGAGGGACACCGGGGAGCTGTTTTTT
NA | TRBJ1-2 | NA | TRBV6-5 | 15 | CASSYSLQGNYGYTF | TGTGCCAGCAGTTACTCGCTACAGGGAAACTATGGCTACACCTTC
NA | TRBJ2-7 | NA | TRBV5-6 | 14 | CASSLGSSRYEQYF | TGTGCCAGCAGCTTGGGGTCTTCGCGGTACGAGCAGTACTTC
NA | TRBJ2-6 | NA | TRBV27 | 17 | CASSLGDGLSGANVLTF | TGTGCCAGCAGTTTAGGAGACGGTCTCTCGGGGGCCAACGTCCTGACTTTC
TRBD1 | TRBJ1-1 | NA | TRBV19 | 15 | CASSPPRGREGEAFF | TGTGCCAGTAGTCCACCTAGGGGGCGGGAGGGTGAAGCTTTCTTT
NA | TRBJ1-5 | few | TRBV2 | 15 | CASSESPYSNQPQHF | TGTGCCAGCAGTGAAAGCCCTTATAGCAATCAGCCCCAGCATTTT
TRBD2 | TRBJ2-3 | NA | TRBV7-9 | 15 | CASSFSGGGADTQYF | TGTGCCAGCAGCTTTAGCGGGGGCGGGGCAGATACGCAGTATTTT
NA | TRBJ1-1 | NA | TRBV29-1 | 14 | CSVEEEGLGTEAFF | TGCAGCGTTGAAGAGGAGGGGCTCGGGACTGAAGCTTTCTTT
TRBD1 | TRBJ2-7 | few | TRBV6-6 | 14 | CASKQGGSSYEQYF | TGTGCCAGCAAACAGGGGGGTAGCTCCTACGAGCAGTACTTC
TRBD2 | TRBJ2-1 | NA | TRBV3-1/TRBV3-2 | 18 | CASSPRTSGSPSYNEQFF | TGTGCCAGCAGCCCCCGGACTAGCGGGAGCCCCTCATACAATGAGCAGTTCTTC
TRBD1 | TRBJ1-1 | NA | TRBV5-6 | 14 | CASSYMDRDTEAFF | TGTGCCAGCAGTTATATGGACAGGGACACTGAAGCTTTCTTT
TRBD1 | TRBJ1-5 | NA | TRBV7-2 | 16 | CASSLGTGMDNQPQHF | TGTGCCAGCAGCTTGGGGACAGGGATGGACAATCAGCCCCAGCATTTT
NA | TRBJ2-1 | NA | TRBV1 | 17 | CTSSHLPEGREGNEQFF | TGCACCAGCAGCCATCTGCCCGAGGGGCGGGAGGGGAATGAGCAGTTCTTC
NA | TRBJ1-1 | NA | TRBV30 | 17 | CAWTKSGRLLSNTEAFF | TGTGCCTGGACTAAGAGTGGCAGGCTACTCTCTAACACTGAAGCTTTCTTT
NA | TRBJ1-2 | NA | TRBV10-3 | 14 | CAISIGQSDYGYTF | TGTGCCATCAGTATAGGACAGAGTGATTATGGCTACACCTTC
NA | TRBJ2-3 | NA | TRBV29-1 | 14 | CSVVVGVGTDTQYF | TGCAGCGTTGTTGTGGGAGTGGGCACAGATACGCAGTATTTT
NA | TRBJ1-4 | once | TRBV5-1 | 17 | CASSYLPRGSLVEKLFF | TGCGCCAGCAGTTACTTGCCCAGGGGAAGCCTGGTCGAAAAACTGTTTTTT
NA | TRBJ2-7 | NA | TRBV4-1 | 16 | CASSQGSVDTPTEQYF | TGCGCCAGCAGCCAAGGTAGCGTCGACACCCCAACCGAGCAGTACTTC
NA | TRBJ2-5 | few | TRBV27 | 14 | CASSSSPTQKTQYF | TGTGCCAGCAGTTCCTCCCCCACCCAGAAGACCCAGTACTTC
TRBD1 | TRBJ2-3 | NA | TRBV10-3 | 18 | CAISEGRLETGVRDTQYF | TGTGCCATCAGTGAAGGTCGTTTGGAGACAGGGGTCAGAGATACGCAGTATTTT
NA | TRBJ1-3 | NA | TRBV9 | 15 | CASSAPGTLGNTIYF | TGTGCCAGCAGCGCTCCAGGGACACTCGGAAACACCATATATTTT
NA | TRBJ2-3 | NA | TRBV14 | 15 | CASSQQRTSTDTQYF | TGTGCCAGCAGCCAGCAGCGGACTAGCACAGATACGCAGTATTTT
NA | TRBJ1-3 | NA | TRBV28 | 15 | CASNKAGRAGNTIYF | TGTGCCAGTAATAAAGCGGGCCGGGCTGGAAACACCATATATTTT
TRBD1 | TRBJ1-3 | NA | TRBV7-8 | 17 | CASSNRDRINSGNTIYF | TGTGCCAGCAGCAACCGGGACAGGATTAACTCTGGAAACACCATATATTTT
TRBD2 | TRBJ2-3 | NA | TRBV9 | 16 | CASSTGTSGSTDTQYF | TGTGCCAGCAGCACGGGGACTAGCGGTAGCACAGATACGCAGTATTTT
TRBD1 | TRBJ1-1 | NA | TRBV19 | 15 | CASSIDIGTGTEAFF | TGTGCCAGTAGTATAGACATCGGGACAGGGACTGAAGCTTTCTTT
TRBD1 | TRBJ2-7 | NA | TRBV5-4 | 13 | CASSFGTGPEQYF | TGTGCCAGCAGCTTTGGGACAGGTCCCGAGCAGTACTTC
TRBD1 | TRBJ1-5 | NA | TRBV24-1 | 18 | CATSDSGAGGHSNQPQHF | TGTGCCACCAGTGATTCTGGGGCAGGGGGCCATAGCAATCAGCCCCAGCATTTT
TRBD1 | TRBJ2-1 | few | TRBV7-6 | 17 | CASSLDGTDSGWGEQFF | TGTGCCAGCAGCTTAGACGGGACAGACAGCGGATGGGGTGAGCAGTTCTTC
NA | TRBJ2-5 | NA | TRBV3-1/TRBV3-2 | 18 | CASSQKVSSGTRQETQYF | TGTGCCAGCAGCCAAAAAGTGTCTTCCGGGACTCGACAAGAGACCCAGTACTTC
NA | TRBJ2-2 | NA | TRBV30 | 14 | CASPPQGNTGELFF | TGTGCCTCCCCCCCGCAGGGGAACACCGGGGAGCTGTTTTTT
NA | TRBJ1-2 | NA | TRBV6-5 | 16 | CASSYSGHGGSYGYTF | TGTGCCAGCAGTTACTCTGGTCATGGAGGTAGCTATGGCTACACCTTC
TRBD1 | TRBJ1-4 | NA | TRBV5-1 | 17 | CASSFTGTAATNEKLFF | TGCGCCAGCAGCTTTACCGGGACAGCCGCAACTAATGAAAAACTGTTTTTT
TRBD1 | TRBJ1-1 | few | TRBV4-1 | 19 | CASSPFLSYSGTGNTEAFF | TGCGCCAGCAGCCCTTTCCTCTCCTATTCCGGGACAGGGAACACTGAAGCTTTCTTT
TRBD2 | TRBJ2-2 | few | TRBV11-2 | 16 | CASSSPSGGATGELFF | TGTGCCAGCAGCTCCCCTAGCGGGGGTGCCACCGGGGAGCTGTTTTTT
TRBD1 | TRBJ2-5 | NA | TRBV28 | 13 | CASRPGGAETQYF | TGTGCCAGCAGACCAGGGGGCGCGGAGACCCAGTACTTC